The rows below give T cell receptor beta chains drawn from one sample of a study of cytomegalovirus exposure and HLA in healthy donors. The method was immunoSEQ multiplex PCR; TCRdb's version includes in-frame clones alone and lacks a portion of them. Found here are 85,000 to 130,000 clones, about 87% of them singletons; the top ten hold about 1.8%. Sequenced sample: PBMCs. All receptors derive from a woman between 18 and 29 years old in good health and CMV-seropositive. The conserved cysteine and the conserved F or W are not part of the CDR3 here.

>TRBJ1-3|TRBV18
ASSLWTADSGNTIY
>TRBJ1-5|TRBV4-3
ASSQGTGTYNQPQH
>TRBJ1-4|TRBV7-9
ASSTVQGWGTNEKLF
>TRBJ2-3|TRBV6-1
ASSENLGLGPDTQY
>TRBJ1-2|TRBV4-1
ASSQAGQGADYGYT
>TRBJ2-2|TRBV4-3
ASSQDQITGELF
>TRBJ2-7|TRBV4-2
ASSQDLGAYEQY
>TRBJ1-5|TRBV28
ASSLGGQGNQPQH
>TRBJ1-5|TRBV29-1
SVGGQSNQPQH
>TRBJ2-5|TRBV7-8
ASSYTYQETQY
>TRBJ1-2|TRBV6-5
ASSYVTGKGYT
>TRBJ1-1|TRBV27
ASILGTGVNTEAF
>TRBJ2-7|TRBV11-2
ASSLVSDRGYEQY
>TRBJ2-1|TRBV2
ASSGGSFSDNEQF
>TRBJ1-4|TRBV28
ASSGIATNEKLF
>TRBJ2-6|TRBV6-1
ASSSGVDGANVLT
>TRBJ2-7|TRBV7-9
ASSLVGAVNYEQY
>TRBJ2-3|TRBV9
ASSFPSSGGALNTQY
>TRBJ2-1|TRBV9
ASSVGSSWSSYNEQF
>TRBJ2-3|TRBV6-4
ASSYGQGSTDTQY
>TRBJ2-1|TRBV29-1
SVVKGQGAYNEQF
>TRBJ1-1|TRBV6-5
ASRTGPTEAF
>TRBJ2-5|TRBV4-3
ASSQEGGETQY
>TRBJ1-2|TRBV18
ASSPGEAGYT
>TRBJ1-2|TRBV28
ASSFKRYGYT
>TRBJ2-1|TRBV7-2
ASSPTSGVLNEQF
>TRBJ2-7|TRBV5-4
ASSLDRQSYEQY
>TRBJ2-7|TRBV4-1
ASSQSRPGPYEQY
>TRBJ2-3|TRBV4-3
ASSQVSADTQY
>TRBJ2-2|TRBV11-2
ASSPIRVAGHPGELF
>TRBJ1-1|TRBV6-1
ASNRDRMRDTEAF
>TRBJ1-5|TRBV28
ASIGGGAQPQH
>TRBJ2-5|TRBV6-6
ASSYPTGEEETQY
>TRBJ2-5|TRBV6-5
ASSYGVLGRGETQY
>TRBJ1-1|TRBV19
ASSGTGYTEAF
>TRBJ1-2|TRBV19
ATRTGMEYGYT
>TRBJ2-2|TRBV5-4
ASSSGLSVNTGELF
>TRBJ1-5|TRBV28
ASSSYTYVGQGSDQPQH
>TRBJ2-7|TRBV2
ASSPGLAGVSYEQY
>TRBJ1-2|TRBV11-2
ASSLGSGQGSGYT
>TRBJ2-5|TRBV6-1
ASSEGYRGETQY
>TRBJ1-2|TRBV19
ASSIEYREYGYGYT
>TRBJ1-3|TRBV28
ASSSRWGGLSGNTIY
>TRBJ1-4|TRBV11-2
ASSLDRGVEKLF
>TRBJ1-2|TRBV28
ASSLTGGYYGYT
>TRBJ2-3|TRBV7-9
ASSTGPGHRAGTQY
>TRBJ2-6|TRBV4-1
ASSPRFSGANVLT
>TRBJ1-6|TRBV27
ASSGGFNSPLH
>TRBJ1-1|TRBV6-5
ASSYSRQGSNSEAF
>TRBJ1-2|TRBV5-6
ASSLEGAPPSGYT
>TRBJ2-7|TRBV28
ASSKTAYEQY
>TRBJ2-5|TRBV4-1
ASRGGLARETQY
>TRBJ2-1|TRBV15
ATSRLGGGLAGLNNEQF
>TRBJ2-1|TRBV25-1
ASSELGTGNYNEQF
>TRBJ2-7|TRBV7-9
ASSLTRGSPYEQY
>TRBJ1-4|TRBV28
ASSYVGTGYEKLF
>TRBJ2-2|TRBV11-2
ASSLSGTVNTGELF
>TRBJ1-1|TRBV28
ASSLLDRDTEAF
>TRBJ2-2|TRBV12-5
ASGLVTGRGTGELF
>TRBJ2-2|TRBV7-8
ASSLGGGVNTGELF